The T cell receptor beta chain described here comes from a study of blood T cell repertoires in COVID-19. Study as a whole: Sample material is recorded as cDNA or gDNA derived from T cells, B-cell-depleted T cells, or PBMCs.

TCRdb's copy holds only in-frame clones and misses some; the assay was immunoSEQ multiplex PCR. The sample records about 96,000 clones, about 90% being singletons. The CDR3 covers 14 residues. Germline CDR1 and CDR2: SGHKS and YYEKEE (reference sequence). V was trimmed by 5 bases and J by 5 bases, leaving 11 bases between them. Sequencing used peripheral blood. The clonotype comes from a human donor with COVID-19, enrolled during active disease. The donor label of this sample is uncertain. This sequence joins TRBV5-5 and TRBJ1-6; tentative D call: TRBD1 (6 bases). This CDR3 is CASSDRTNNSPLHF. The CDR3 DNA follows: TGTGCCAGCAGTGACAGGACAAATAATTCACCCCTCCACTTT.